This T cell receptor (beta chain) was observed in a study of brain T cells in children with intractable seizures. Study-wide results and limits: Patients' HCMV serostatus was unknown; virus specificity rests on CDR3 similarity alone. Pre-surgery blood may have been undersampled, hiding some clones.

Clones were sequenced by immunoSEQ multiplex PCR, and TCRdb holds only the in-frame ones, with some missing. In the table there are tens of thousands of clones, approximately 94% of which are singletons. In germline, CDR1 is SEHNR, CDR2 FQNEAQ (reference sequence). The CDR3 sequence is 19 residues long. Unmatched junction bases numbered 10, after V lost 0 bases and J lost 4 bases. Concerning this clone itself: As yet, its antigen is unknown.

Surgery cases with the highest brain T cell transcript signatures were chosen for sequencing. Before surgery, patients took at least one anti-epileptic drug. The material sequenced was peripheral blood, taken at surgery. This chain uses TRBV7-9 with TRBJ2-1; TRBD2 agrees at 12 bases. This receptor was identified in a boy between 10 and 17 years old with focal cortical dysplasia and intractable seizures. The CDR3 region is CASSLAGLAGGRVYNEQFF. The CDR3 DNA is TGTGCCAGCAGCTTAGCAGGGCTAGCGGGAGGGAGGGTTTACAATGAGCAGTTCTTC.